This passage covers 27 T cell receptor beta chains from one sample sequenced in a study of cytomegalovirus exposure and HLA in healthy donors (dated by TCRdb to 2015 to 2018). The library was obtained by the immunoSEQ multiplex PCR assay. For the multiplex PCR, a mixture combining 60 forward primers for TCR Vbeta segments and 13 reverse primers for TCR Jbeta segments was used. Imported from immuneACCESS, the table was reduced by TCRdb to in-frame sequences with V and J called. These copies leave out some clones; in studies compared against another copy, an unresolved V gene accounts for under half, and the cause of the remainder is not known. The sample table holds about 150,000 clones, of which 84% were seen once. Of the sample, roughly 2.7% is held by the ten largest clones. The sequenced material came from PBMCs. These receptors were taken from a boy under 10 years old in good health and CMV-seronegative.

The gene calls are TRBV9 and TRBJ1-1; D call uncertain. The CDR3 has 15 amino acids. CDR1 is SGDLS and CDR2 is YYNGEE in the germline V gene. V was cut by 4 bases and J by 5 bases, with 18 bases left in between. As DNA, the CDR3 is TGTGCCAGCAGCCCCCACCGGGGAGGACCGACTGAAGCTTTCTTT. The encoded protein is CASSPHRGGPTEAFF.

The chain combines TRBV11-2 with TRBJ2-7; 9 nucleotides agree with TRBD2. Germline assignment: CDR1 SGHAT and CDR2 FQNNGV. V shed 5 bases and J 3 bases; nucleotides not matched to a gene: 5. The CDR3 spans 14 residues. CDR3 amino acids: CASSTTSGRYEQYF. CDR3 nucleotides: TGTGCCAGCAGCACGACTAGCGGACGCTACGAGCAGTACTTC.

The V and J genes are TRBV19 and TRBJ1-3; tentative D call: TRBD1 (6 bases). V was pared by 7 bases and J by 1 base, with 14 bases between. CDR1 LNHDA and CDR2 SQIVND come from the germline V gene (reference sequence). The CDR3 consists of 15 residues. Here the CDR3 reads CASTGTGISGNTIYF. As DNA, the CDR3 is TGTGCCAGTACCGGTACAGGGATATCTGGAAACACCATATATTTT.

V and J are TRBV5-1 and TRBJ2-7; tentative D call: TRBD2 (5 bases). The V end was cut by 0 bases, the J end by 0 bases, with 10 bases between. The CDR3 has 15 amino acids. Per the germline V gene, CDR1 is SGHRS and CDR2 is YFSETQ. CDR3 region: CASSLAPGSSYEQYF. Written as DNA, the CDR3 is TGCGCCAGCAGCTTGGCCCCGGGATCCTCCTACGAGCAGTACTTC.

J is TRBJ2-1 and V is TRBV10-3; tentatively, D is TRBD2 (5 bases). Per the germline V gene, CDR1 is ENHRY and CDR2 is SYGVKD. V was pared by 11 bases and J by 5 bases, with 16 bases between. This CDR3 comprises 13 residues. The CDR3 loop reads CAYAGARDNEQFF. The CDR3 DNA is TGTGCCTACGCGGGTGCTCGGGACAATGAGCAGTTCTTC.

CDR3 residues: CASSQERGTDTQYF. The DNA of the CDR3 is TGCGCCAGCAGCCAAGAGCGGGGCACAGATACGCAGTATTTT. V usage is TRBV4-3 and J usage is TRBJ2-3, with D possibly TRBD2 on 5 matching bases. Germline lookup yields CDR1 LGHNA and CDR2 YSLEER. The CDR3 extends over 14 amino acids. V lost 0 bases, J lost 1 base, and 5 bases lay in between.

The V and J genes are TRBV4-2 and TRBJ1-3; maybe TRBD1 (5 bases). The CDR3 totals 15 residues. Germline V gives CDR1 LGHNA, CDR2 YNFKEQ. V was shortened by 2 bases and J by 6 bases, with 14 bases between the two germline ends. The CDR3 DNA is TGTGCCAGCAGCCAACTTGACAGCTCTTTAAACACCATATATTTT. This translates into CASSQLDSSLNTIYF.

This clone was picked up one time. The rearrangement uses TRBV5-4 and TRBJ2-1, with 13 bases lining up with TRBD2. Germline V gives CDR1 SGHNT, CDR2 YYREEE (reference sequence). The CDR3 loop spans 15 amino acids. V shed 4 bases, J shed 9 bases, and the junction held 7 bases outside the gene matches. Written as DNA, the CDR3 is TGTGCCAGCAGCCCCGCGGGACTAGCGGGAACTGAGCAGTTCTTC. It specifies CASSPAGLAGTEQFF. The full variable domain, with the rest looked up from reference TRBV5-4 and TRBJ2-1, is ETGVTQSPTHLIKTRGQQVTLRCSSQSGHNTVSWYQQALGQGPQFIFQYYREEENGRGNFPPRFSGLQFPNYSSELNVNALELDDSALYLCASSPAGLAGTEQFFGPGTRLTVL.

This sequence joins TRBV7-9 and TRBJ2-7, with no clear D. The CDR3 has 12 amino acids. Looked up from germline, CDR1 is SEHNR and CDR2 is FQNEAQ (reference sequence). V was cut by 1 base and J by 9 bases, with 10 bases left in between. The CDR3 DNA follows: TGTGCCAGCAGCTTAGTGACCCCGGGGCAGTACTTC. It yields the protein CASSLVTPGQYF.

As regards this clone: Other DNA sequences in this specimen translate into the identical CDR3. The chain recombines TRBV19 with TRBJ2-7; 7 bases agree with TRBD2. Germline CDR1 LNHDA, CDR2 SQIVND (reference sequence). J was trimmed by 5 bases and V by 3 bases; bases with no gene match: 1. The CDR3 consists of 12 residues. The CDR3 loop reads CASSIAGDEQYF. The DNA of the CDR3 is TGTGCCAGTAGTATTGCGGGGGACGAGCAGTACTTC.

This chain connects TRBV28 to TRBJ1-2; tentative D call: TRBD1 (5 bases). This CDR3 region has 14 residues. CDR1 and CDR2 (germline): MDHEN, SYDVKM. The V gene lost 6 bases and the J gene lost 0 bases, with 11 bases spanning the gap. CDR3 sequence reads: CASSYRRANYGYTF. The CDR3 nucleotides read TGTGCCAGCAGCTACAGGAGAGCTAACTATGGCTACACCTTC.

CDR3 nucleotides: TGTGCCAGCAGCTTATGGAGGGGGCGCGGGGAAAAACTGTTTTTT. Translation: CASSLWRGRGEKLFF. The chain has TRBV11-2 and TRBJ1-4; 7 nucleotides line up with TRBD1. Germline V gene lookup returns CDR1 SGHAT and CDR2 FQNNGV. With 2 bases clipped from V and 8 bases from J, the junction kept 8 bases outside the gene matches. CDR3 length: 15 residues.

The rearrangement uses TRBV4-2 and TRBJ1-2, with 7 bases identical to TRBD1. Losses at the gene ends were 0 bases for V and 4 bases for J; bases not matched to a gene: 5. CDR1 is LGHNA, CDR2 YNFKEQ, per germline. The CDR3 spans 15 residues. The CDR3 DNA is TGTGCCAGCAGCCAAGATTCACAGGGGATCTATGGCTACACCTTC. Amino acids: CASSQDSQGIYGYTF.

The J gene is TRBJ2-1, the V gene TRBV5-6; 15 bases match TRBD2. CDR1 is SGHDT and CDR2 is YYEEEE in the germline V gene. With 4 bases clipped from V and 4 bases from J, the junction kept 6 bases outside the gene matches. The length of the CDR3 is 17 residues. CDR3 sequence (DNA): TGTGCCAGCAGCGGGACTAGCGGGAGGCCAAATTACAATGAGCAGTTCTTC. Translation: CASSGTSGRPNYNEQFF.

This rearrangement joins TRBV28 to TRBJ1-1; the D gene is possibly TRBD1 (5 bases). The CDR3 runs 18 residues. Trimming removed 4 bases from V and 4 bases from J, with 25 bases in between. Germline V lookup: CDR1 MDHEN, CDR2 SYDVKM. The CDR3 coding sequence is TGTGCCAGCAGTTCCTCAGGGCCGGGACTCAGGAACGGCACTGAAGCTTTCTTT. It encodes CASSSSGPGLRNGTEAFF.

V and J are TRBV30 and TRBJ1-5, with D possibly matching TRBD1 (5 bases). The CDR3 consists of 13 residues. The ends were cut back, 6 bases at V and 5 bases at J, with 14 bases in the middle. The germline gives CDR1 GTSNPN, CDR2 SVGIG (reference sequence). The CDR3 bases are TGTGCCTGTGCAATGGGGCTGGATCAGCCCCAGCATTTT. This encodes CACAMGLDQPQHF.

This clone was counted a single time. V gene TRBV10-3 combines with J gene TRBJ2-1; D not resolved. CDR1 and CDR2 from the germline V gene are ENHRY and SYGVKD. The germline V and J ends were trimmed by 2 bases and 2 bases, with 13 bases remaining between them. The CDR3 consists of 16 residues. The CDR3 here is CAISEPNPRPYNEQFF. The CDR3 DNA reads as TGTGCCATCAGTGAGCCTAATCCCAGGCCCTACAATGAGCAGTTCTTC.

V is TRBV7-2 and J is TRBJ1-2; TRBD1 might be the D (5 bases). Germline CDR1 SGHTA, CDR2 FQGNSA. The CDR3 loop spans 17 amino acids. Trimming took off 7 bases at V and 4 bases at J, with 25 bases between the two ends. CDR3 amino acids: CASTPSGTRAGFYGYTF. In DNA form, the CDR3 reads TGTGCCAGCACCCCGTCGGGCACACGAGCAGGGTTCTATGGCTACACCTTC.

CDR3 DNA sequence: TGTGCCAGCAGTCGGACTGGGTCTTATGAAGCTTTCTTT. This gives the protein CASSRTGSYEAFF. V usage is TRBV7-9 and J usage is TRBJ1-1; no firm D call. The germline V gene encodes CDR1 SEHNR and CDR2 FQNEAQ (reference sequence). Trimming pared 6 bases from V and 7 bases from J, leaving 15 bases between. CDR3 size: 13 residues.

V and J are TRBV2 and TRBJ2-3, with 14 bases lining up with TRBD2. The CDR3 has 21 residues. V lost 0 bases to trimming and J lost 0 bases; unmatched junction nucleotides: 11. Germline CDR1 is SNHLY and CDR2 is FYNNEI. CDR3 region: CASSEAPVGLAGGSSTDTQYF. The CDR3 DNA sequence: TGTGCCAGCAGTGAAGCGCCCGTTGGACTAGCGGGAGGCTCTAGCACAGATACGCAGTATTTT.

The CDR3 region is CASSDSWTSKVEQYF. DNA of the CDR3: TGTGCCAGCAGTGACTCTTGGACTAGTAAGGTCGAGCAGTACTTC. This chain links TRBV6-4 with TRBJ2-5; TRBD2 agrees at 7 bases. The J call may not be correct, given that the DNA end is closer to TRBJ2-7. The CDR3 covers 15 residues. The germline V gene has CDR1 MRHNA and CDR2 SNTAGT.

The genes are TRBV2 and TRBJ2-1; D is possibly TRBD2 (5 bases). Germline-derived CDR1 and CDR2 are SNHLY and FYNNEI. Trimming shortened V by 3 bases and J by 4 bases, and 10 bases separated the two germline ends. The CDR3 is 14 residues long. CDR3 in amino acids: CASSDPGSYNEQFF. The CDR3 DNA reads TGTGCCAGCAGTGATCCGGGATCTTACAATGAGCAGTTCTTC.

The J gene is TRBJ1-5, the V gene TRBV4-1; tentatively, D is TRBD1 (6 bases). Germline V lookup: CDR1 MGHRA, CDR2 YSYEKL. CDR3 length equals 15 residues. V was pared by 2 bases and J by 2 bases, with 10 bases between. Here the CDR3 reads CASSQRGQRNQPQHF. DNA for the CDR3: TGCGCCAGCAGCCAACGCGGACAGCGCAATCAGCCCCAGCATTTT.

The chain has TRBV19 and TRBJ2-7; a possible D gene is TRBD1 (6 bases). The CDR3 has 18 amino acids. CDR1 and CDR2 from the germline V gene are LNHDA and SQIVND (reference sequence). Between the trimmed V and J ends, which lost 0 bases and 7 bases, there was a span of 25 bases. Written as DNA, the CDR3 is TGTGCCAGTAGTATAGACTTAGGACTCCGGGACACAGAAGGGGAGCAGTACTTC. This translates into CASSIDLGLRDTEGEQYF.

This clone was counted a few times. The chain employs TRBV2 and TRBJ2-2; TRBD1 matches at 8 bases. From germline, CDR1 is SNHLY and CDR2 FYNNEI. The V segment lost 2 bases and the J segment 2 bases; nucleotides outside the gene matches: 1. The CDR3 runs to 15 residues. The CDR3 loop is CASSEQGANTGELFF. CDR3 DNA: TGTGCCAGCAGTGAACAGGGGGCCAACACCGGGGAGCTGTTTTTT. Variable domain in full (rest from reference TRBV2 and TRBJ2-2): EPEVTQTPSHQVTQMGQEVILRCVPISNHLYFYWYRQILGQKVEFLVSFYNNEISEKSEIFDDQFSVERPDGSNFTLKIRSTKLEDSAMYFCASSEQGANTGELFFGEGSRLTVL.

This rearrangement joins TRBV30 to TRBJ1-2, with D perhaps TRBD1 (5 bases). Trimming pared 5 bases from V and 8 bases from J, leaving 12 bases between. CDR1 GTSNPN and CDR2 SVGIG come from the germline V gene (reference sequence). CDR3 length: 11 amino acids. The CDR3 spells CAWRGGKGYTF. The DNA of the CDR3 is TGTGCCTGGCGGGGGGGGAAAGGCTACACCTTC.

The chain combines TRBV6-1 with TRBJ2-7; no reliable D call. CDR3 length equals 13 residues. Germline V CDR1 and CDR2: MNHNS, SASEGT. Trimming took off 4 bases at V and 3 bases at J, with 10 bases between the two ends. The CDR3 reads CASSGYTDYEQYF. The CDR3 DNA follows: TGTGCCAGCAGTGGCTATACTGACTACGAGCAGTACTTC.